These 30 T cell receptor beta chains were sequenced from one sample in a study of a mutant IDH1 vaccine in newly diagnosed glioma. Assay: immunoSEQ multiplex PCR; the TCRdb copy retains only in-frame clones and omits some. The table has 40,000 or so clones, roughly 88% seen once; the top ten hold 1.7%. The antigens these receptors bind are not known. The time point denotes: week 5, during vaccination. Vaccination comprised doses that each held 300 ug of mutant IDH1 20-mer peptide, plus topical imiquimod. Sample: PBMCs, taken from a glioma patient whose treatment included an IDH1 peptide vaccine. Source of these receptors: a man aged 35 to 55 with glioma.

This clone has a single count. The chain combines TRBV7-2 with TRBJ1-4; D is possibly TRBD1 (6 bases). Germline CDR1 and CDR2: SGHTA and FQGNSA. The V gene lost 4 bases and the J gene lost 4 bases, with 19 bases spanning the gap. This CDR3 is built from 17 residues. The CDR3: CASSSRPTGMSNEKLFF. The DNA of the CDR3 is TGTGCCAGCAGCTCCCGCCCCACAGGGATGAGTAATGAAAAACTGTTTTTT.

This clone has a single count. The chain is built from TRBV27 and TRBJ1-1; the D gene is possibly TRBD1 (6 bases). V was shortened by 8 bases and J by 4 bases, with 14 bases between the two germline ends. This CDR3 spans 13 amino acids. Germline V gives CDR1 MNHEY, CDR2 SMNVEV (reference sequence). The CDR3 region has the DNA TGTGCCAGCCGCCGGACGGGGGCCACTGAAGCTTTCTTT. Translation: CASRRTGATEAFF.

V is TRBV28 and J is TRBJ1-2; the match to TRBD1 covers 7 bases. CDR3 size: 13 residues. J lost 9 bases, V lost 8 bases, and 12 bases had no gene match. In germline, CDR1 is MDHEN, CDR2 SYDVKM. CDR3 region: CASLLSGGGSYTF. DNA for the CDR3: TGTGCCAGCCTCCTCTCAGGGGGGGGTAGCTACACCTTC.

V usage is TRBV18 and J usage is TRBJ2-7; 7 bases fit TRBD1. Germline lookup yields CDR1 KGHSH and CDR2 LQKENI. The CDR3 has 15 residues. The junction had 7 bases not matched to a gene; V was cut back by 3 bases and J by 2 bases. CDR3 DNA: TGTGCCAGCTCACCTTTCGGGACAGATACCTACGAGCAGTACTTC. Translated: CASSPFGTDTYEQYF.

The CDR3 coding sequence is TGTGCCAGCAGTCAGACAGCCGAGCAGTACTTC. Protein: CASSQTAEQYF. The chain recombines TRBV11-1 with TRBJ2-7, with D possibly being TRBD1 (5 bases). Germline-derived CDR1 and CDR2 are SGHAT and FQDESV (reference sequence). The CDR3 covers 11 residues. V lost 6 bases and J 6 bases, leaving 9 bases between the germline ends.

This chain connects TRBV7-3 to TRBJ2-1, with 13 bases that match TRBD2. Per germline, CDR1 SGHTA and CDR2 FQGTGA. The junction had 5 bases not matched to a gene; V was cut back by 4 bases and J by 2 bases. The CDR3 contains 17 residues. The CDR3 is CASSYGTSGTAYNEQFF. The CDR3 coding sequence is TGTGCCAGCAGCTACGGGACTAGCGGGACGGCCTACAATGAGCAGTTCTTC. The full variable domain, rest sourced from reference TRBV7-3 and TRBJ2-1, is GAGVSQTPSNKVTEKGKYVELRCDPISGHTALYWYRQSLGQGPEFLIYFQGTGAADDSGLPNDRFFAVRPEGSVSTLKIQRTERGDSAVYLCASSYGTSGTAYNEQFFGPGTRLTVL.

The CDR3 sequence: CASSLGLGQGYGTQYF. CDR3 bases: TGTGCCAGCAGCTTAGGACTTGGGCAGGGGTACGGGACCCAGTACTTC. The chain uses TRBV11-3 and TRBJ2-5; tentative D call: TRBD1 (6 bases). Germline-derived CDR1 and CDR2 are SGHNT and YENEEA. The CDR3 loop spans 16 amino acids. V was cut by 1 base and J by 7 bases, with 19 bases left in between. Looking up the rest from reference TRBV11-3 and TRBJ2-5 gives the full variable domain: EAGVVQSPRYKIIEKKQPVAFWCNPISGHNTLYWYLQNLGQGPELLIRYENEEAVDDSQLPKDRFSAERLKGVDSTLKIQPAELGDSAVYLCASSLGLGQGYGTQYFGPGTRLLVL.

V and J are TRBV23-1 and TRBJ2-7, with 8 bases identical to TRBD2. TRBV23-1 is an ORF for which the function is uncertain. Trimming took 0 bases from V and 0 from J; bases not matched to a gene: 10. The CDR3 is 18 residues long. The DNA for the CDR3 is TGCGCCAGCAGTCAATCGGAGGGCGGGACTAGAGGCTCCTACGAGCAGTACTTC. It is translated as CASSQSEGGTRGSYEQYF.

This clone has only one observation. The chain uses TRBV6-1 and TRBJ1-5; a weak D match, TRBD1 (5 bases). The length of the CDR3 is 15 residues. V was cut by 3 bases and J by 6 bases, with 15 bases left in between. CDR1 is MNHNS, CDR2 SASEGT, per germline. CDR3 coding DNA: TGTGCCAGCAGTGAGACGGGGGTCGGGATTCAGCCCCAGCATTTT. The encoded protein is CASSETGVGIQPQHF.

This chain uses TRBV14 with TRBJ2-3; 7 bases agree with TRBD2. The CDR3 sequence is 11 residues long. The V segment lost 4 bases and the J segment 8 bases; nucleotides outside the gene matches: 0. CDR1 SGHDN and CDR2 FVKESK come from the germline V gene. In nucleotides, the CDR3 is TGTGCCAGCAGCCGCGGGGGTACGCAGTATTTT. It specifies CASSRGGTQYF. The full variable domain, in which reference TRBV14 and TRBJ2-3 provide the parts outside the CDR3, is EAGVTQFPSHSVIEKGQTVTLRCDPISGHDNLYWYRRVMGKEIKFLLHFVKESKQDESGMPNNRFLAERTGGTYSTLKVQPAELEDSGVYFCASSRGGTQYFGPGTRLTVL.

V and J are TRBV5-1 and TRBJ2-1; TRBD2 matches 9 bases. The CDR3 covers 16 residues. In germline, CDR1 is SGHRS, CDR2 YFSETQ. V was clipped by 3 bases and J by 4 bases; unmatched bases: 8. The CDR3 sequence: CASSSGTSRPYNEQFF. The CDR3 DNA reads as TGCGCCAGCAGCTCCGGGACTAGCAGACCTTACAATGAGCAGTTCTTC.

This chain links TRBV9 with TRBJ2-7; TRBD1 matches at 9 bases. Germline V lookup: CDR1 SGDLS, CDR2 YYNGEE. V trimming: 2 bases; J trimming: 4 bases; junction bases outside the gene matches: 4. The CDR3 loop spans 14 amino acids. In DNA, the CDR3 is TGTGCCAGCAGCGTCGGGACAGGGACTTACGAGCAGTACTTC. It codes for CASSVGTGTYEQYF.

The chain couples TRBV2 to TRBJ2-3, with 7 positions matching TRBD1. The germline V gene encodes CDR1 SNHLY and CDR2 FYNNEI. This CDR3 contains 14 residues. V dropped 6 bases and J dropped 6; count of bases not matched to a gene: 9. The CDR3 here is CASSVLQGRDTQYF. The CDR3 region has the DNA TGTGCCAGCAGCGTACTACAGGGGCGCGATACGCAGTATTTT.

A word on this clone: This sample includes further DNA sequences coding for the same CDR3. This CDR3 reads CASSQRGGRNTGELFF. DNA for the CDR3: TGTGCCAGCAGCCAACGTGGTGGGAGGAACACCGGGGAGCTGTTTTTT. V usage is TRBV14 and J usage is TRBJ2-2, with D maybe TRBD2 (5 bases). The CDR3 is made up of 16 amino acids. The germline V gene has CDR1 SGHDN and CDR2 FVKESK. Between the trimmed V and J ends, which lost 2 bases and 1 base, there was a span of 11 bases. The complete variable domain, with remaining parts taken from reference TRBV14 and TRBJ2-2, reads EAGVTQFPSHSVIEKGQTVTLRCDPISGHDNLYWYRRVMGKEIKFLLHFVKESKQDESGMPNNRFLAERTGGTYSTLKVQPAELEDSGVYFCASSQRGGRNTGELFFGEGSRLTVL.

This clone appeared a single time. DNA for the CDR3: TGCGCCAGCAGCCAAGGGGTACCGCGGGGGTTTAATTCACCCCTCCACTTT. As protein: CASSQGVPRGFNSPLHF. The rearrangement links TRBV4-1 to TRBJ1-6, with D possibly TRBD1 on 5 matching bases. Germline V gives CDR1 MGHRA, CDR2 YSYEKL. Trimming shortened V by 1 base and J by 6 bases, and 16 bases separated the two germline ends. The CDR3 consists of 17 residues.

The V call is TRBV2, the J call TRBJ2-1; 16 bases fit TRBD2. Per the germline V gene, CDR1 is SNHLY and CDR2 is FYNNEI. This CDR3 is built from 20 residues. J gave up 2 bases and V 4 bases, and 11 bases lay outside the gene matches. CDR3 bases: TGTGCCAGCAGTGGGGAGGGGACTAGCGGGAGGGAAGGCCCCTACAATGAGCAGTTCTTC. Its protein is CASSGEGTSGREGPYNEQFF.

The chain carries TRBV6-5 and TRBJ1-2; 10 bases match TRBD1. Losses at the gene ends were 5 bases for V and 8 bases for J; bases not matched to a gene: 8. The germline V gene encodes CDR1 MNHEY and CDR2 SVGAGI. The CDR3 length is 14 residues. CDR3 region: CASSRRQGARGYTF. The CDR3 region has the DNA TGTGCCAGCAGTCGTCGACAGGGGGCCCGAGGCTACACCTTC.

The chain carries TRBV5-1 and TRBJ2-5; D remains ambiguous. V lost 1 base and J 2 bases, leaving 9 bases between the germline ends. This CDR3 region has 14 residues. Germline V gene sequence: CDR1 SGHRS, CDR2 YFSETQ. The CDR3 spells CASSLTAPQETQYF. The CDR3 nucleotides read TGCGCCAGCAGCTTGACGGCCCCACAAGAGACCCAGTACTTC.

The DNA of the CDR3 is TGCAGCGTCAGGGACATCAGCGAGCAGTACTTC. Protein: CSVRDISEQYF. V usage is TRBV29-1 and J usage is TRBJ2-7; weak D call: TRBD1 (6 bases). The CDR3 has 11 amino acids. With 6 bases removed from V and 6 bases from J, the gap between germline ends came to 12 bases. Germline-derived CDR1 and CDR2 are SQVTM and ANQGSEA.

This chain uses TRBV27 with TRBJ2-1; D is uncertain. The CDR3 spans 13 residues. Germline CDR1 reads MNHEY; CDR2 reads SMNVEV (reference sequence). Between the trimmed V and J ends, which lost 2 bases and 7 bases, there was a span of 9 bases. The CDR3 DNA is TGTGCCAGCAGTTTACCCCTCGGTAATGAGCAGTTCTTC. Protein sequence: CASSLPLGNEQFF.

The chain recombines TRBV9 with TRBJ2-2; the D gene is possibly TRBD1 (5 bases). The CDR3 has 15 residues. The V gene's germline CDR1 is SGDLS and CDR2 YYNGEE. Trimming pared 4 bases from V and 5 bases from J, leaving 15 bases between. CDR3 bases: TGTGCCAGCAGCCCCCGAACACAGGAAACCGGGGAGCTGTTTTTT. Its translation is CASSPRTQETGELFF.

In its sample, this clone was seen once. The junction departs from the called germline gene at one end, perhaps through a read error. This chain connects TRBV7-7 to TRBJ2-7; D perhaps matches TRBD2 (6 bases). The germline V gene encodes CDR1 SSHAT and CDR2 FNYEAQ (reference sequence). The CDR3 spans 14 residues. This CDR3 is CASSRGLRGDEQYF. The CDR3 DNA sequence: TGTGCTAGCAGCCGGGGACTTCGGGGAGACGAGCAGTACTTC.

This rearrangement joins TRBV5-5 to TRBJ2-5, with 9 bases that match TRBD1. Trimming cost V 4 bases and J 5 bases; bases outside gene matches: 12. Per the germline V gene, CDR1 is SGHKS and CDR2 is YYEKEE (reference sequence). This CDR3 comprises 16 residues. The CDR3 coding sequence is TGTGCCAGCAGCAGAGCCGGGACAGGGAATCGGGAGACCCAGTACTTC. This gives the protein CASSRAGTGNRETQYF.

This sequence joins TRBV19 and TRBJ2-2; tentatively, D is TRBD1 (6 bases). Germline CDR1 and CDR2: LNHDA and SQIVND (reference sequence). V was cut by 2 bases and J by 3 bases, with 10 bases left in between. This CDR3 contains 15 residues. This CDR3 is CASSIYRVDTGELFF. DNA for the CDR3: TGTGCCAGTAGTATATACAGGGTAGACACCGGGGAGCTGTTTTTT.

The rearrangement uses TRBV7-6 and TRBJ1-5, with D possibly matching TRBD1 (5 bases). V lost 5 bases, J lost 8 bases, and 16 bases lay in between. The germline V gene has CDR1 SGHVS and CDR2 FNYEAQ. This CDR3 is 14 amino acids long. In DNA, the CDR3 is TGTGCCAGCAGCCCCGTAGACAGAGGGGAGCCCCAGCATTTT. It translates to CASSPVDRGEPQHF.

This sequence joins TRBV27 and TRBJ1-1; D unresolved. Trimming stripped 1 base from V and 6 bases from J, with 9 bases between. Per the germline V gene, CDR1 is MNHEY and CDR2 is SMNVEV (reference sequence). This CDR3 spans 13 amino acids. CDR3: CASSLWLSAEAFF. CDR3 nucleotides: TGTGCCAGCAGTTTATGGTTAAGTGCTGAAGCTTTCTTT.

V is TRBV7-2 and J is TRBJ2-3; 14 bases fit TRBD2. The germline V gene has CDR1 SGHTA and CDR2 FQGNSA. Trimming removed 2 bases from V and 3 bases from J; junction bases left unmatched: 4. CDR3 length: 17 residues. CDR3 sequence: CASSLSGLAGVTDTQYF. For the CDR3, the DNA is TGTGCCAGCAGCTTATCGGGACTAGCGGGAGTAACAGATACGCAGTATTTT.

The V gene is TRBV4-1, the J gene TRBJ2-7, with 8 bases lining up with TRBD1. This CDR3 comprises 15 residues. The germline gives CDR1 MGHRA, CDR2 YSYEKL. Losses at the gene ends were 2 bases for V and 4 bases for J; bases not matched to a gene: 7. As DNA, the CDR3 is TGCGCCAGCAGCCAACCTGGACAGGGTAAATACGAGCAGTACTTC. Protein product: CASSQPGQGKYEQYF.

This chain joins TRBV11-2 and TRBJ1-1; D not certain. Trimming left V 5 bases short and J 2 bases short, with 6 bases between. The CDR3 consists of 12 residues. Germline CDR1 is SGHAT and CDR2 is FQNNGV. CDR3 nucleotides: TGTGCCAGCAGCGGACCAAACACTGAAGCTTTCTTT. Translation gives CASSGPNTEAFF.

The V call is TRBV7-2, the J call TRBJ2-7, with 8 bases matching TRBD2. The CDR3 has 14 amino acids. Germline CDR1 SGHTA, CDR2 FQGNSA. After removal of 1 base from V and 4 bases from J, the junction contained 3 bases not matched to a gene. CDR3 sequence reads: CASSLGAGEYEQYF. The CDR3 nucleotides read TGTGCCAGCAGCTTAGGAGCGGGGGAATACGAGCAGTACTTC.